A selection of T cell receptor beta chains follows, all from one sample in a study of T-cell memory formation after mild COVID-19. TCRdb reanalysed the 5' RACE reads using MiXCR and keeps one entry per CDR3 protein. This sample has 110,000 or so distinct CDR3 sequences; 20% to 25% occur once, and the top ten carry 40% to 50%. Sequencing was carried out using PBMCs or a T cell subset sorted from them (not recorded which). The source of these receptors is a man aged 18-30 years who had mild COVID-19 (a few samples of this study predate the infection). Cell type and time point are not known. Each CDR3 is given without its conserved first and last residue. The D gene is left open where the match is weak.

>TRBJ2-4|-|TRBV12-3/TRBV12-4
ASSPGGLAKNIQY
>TRBJ2-5|TRBD1|TRBV5-1
ASSFRGGPKETQY
>TRBJ2-7|TRBD1|TRBV2
AVSRGQGYEQY
>TRBJ1-1|-|TRBV5-1
ASSLAPGGSAEAF
>TRBJ2-1|TRBD2|TRBV7-3
ASSNLSGGAGNEQF
>TRBJ2-2|-|TRBV4-1
ASSREGRSPNTGELF
>TRBJ2-5|TRBD2|TRBV4-3
ASSQDGTSGGETQY
>TRBJ2-2|-|TRBV6-5
ASSSSFTGELF
>TRBJ2-3|-|TRBV4-1
ASSQESDTQY
>TRBJ2-3|-|TRBV6-5
ASSYWQGSTDTQY
>TRBJ2-3|TRBD2|TRBV7-9
ASSPTSGVADTQY
>TRBJ2-5|-|TRBV27
ASSTRQTLQETQY
>TRBJ1-5|-|TRBV6-5
ASSHLRAGINQPQH
>TRBJ2-3|TRBD2|TRBV5-5
ASSLPGRGTKDTQY
>TRBJ1-5|-|TRBV7-2
ASSLLGAPGSNLNQPQH
>TRBJ2-7|TRBD2|TRBV7-9
ASGRGDYEQY
>TRBJ1-1|-|TRBV6-1
ASSQHSYTEAF
>TRBJ2-4|TRBD1|TRBV7-9
ASSLGQGLTKNIQY
>TRBJ1-2|-|TRBV10-3
AIRAADANYGYT
>TRBJ1-3|-|TRBV6-1
ATEGQISGNTIY
>TRBJ2-2|TRBD1|TRBV9
ASSVNRGRDTGELF
>TRBJ1-5|-|TRBV6-2/TRBV6-3
ASSYAQGIQPQH
>TRBJ1-1|-|TRBV4-3
ASSQVAHMNTEAF
>TRBJ2-3|-|TRBV7-6
ASSLVPLGDGGGTDTQY
>TRBJ1-1|-|TRBV7-9
ASSLAKGRITEAF
>TRBJ2-1|-|TRBV20-1
SARLNEQF
>TRBJ2-1|-|TRBV20-1
SARFSDQGNYNEQF
>TRBJ1-5|-|TRBV6-6
ASSLGAPNQPQH
>TRBJ2-3|TRBD2|TRBV4-3
ASSPTSGVGDTQY
>TRBJ1-1|-|TRBV5-6
ASSLRWRENTEAF
>TRBJ2-3|TRBD1|TRBV20-1
SATTGGSTDTQY
>TRBJ2-2|TRBD2|TRBV13
ASSPGLAGGELF
>TRBJ2-7|TRBD1|TRBV7-6
ASSLAGTVYEQY
>TRBJ1-1|-|TRBV6-5
ASSYRGGRTEAF
>TRBJ2-3|TRBD1|TRBV11-2
ASSSTGQGRTDTQY
>TRBJ2-5|-|TRBV6-5
ASSYSGYQETQY
>TRBJ1-2|TRBD1|TRBV25-1
ASSPGQANYGYT
>TRBJ2-7|-|TRBV5-1
ASSPAVLSENEQY
>TRBJ1-5|-|TRBV19
ASSRTDNQPQH
>TRBJ2-5|TRBD1|TRBV7-9
AGSLRGGETQY
>TRBJ1-1|-|TRBV4-1
ASSRTHITTEAF
>TRBJ2-2|-|TRBV29-1
SVDPAGTNTGELF
>TRBJ2-1|TRBD1|TRBV12-5
ASGLVPPRQGIYNEQF
>TRBJ1-2|TRBD1|TRBV6-1
ASSLDRFSYGYT
>TRBJ2-7|TRBD2|TRBV12-3/TRBV12-4
ASSLWGAGGPYEQY
>TRBJ2-3|TRBD2|TRBV7-6
ASSLAGGLGNTDTQY
>TRBJ2-7|-|TRBV12-3/TRBV12-4
ASSLMPGDSYEQY
>TRBJ1-1|-|TRBV7-9
SSSPRQTPEAF
>TRBJ2-1|-|TRBV6-2/TRBV6-3
ASSYEGYNEQF
>TRBJ2-7|-|TRBV3-1
ASSQDETDYEQY
>TRBJ2-1|TRBD2|TRBV5-1
ASSSGLAGGEQF
>TRBJ2-3|-|TRBV12-3/TRBV12-4
ASRPGLTDTQY